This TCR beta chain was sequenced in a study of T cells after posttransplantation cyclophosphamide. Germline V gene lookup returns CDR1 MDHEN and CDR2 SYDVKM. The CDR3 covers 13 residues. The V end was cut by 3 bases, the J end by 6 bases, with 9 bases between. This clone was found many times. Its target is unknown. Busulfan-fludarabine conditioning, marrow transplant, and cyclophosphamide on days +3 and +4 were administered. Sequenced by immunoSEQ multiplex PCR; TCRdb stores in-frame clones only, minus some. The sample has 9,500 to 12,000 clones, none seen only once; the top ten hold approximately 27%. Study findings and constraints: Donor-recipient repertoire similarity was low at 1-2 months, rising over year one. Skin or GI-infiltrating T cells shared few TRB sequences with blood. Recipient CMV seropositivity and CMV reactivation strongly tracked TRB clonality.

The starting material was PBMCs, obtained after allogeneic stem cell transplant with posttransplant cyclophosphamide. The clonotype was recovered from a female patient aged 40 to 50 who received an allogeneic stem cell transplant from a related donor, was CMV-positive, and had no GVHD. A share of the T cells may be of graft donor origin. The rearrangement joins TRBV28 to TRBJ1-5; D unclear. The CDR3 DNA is TGTGCCAGCAGTTTTAGGGTGCGTCAGCCCCAGCATTTT. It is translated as CASSFRVRQPQHF.